The T cell receptor (beta chain) described here comes from a study of blood T cell repertoires in COVID-19. Study summary: From T cells, B-cell-depleted T cells, or PBMCs came the material, which was cDNA or gDNA.

The CDR3 length is 14 residues. Trimming took 1 base from V and 9 from J; bases not matched to a gene: 9. The germline CDR1 and CDR2 sequences are SGDLS and YYNGEE. Clones were sequenced by immunoSEQ multiplex PCR, and TCRdb holds only the in-frame ones, with some missing. Of almost 70,000 clones detected, 85% to 90% appear once; the ten largest clones hold 4.5% to 5%. The J gene is TRBJ2-7, the V gene TRBV9; 8 bases agree with TRBD1. This TCR was sampled from a woman in her forties or fifties with active COVID-19. The sequenced sample consisted of peripheral blood. The CDR3 spells CASSVTDRGHGQYF. CDR3 sequence (DNA): TGTGCCAGCAGCGTAACAGACAGGGGTCACGGGCAGTACTTC.